Below, 6 T cell receptor beta chains from the same sample are listed, as sequenced in a study of T cell responses to AZD1222 COVID-19 vaccine. The protocol was immunoSEQ multiplex PCR, while the TCRdb copy is restricted to in-frame clones and leaves out a portion. In the table there are around 160,000 clones, more than 85% of which are singletons. The sample consisted of peripheral blood, taken on day 0 of AZD1222 vaccination. The origin of the receptors is an adult in good health.

This rearrangement joins TRBV5-4 to TRBJ2-6; TRBD1 matches at 9 bases. V shed 5 bases, J shed 0 bases, and the junction held 9 bases outside the gene matches. Germline CDR1 and CDR2: SGHNT and YYREEE (reference sequence). CDR3 length: 18 residues. The CDR3 DNA reads TGTGCCAGCAGGACCCCCGGGACAGGGTCCTCTGGGGCCAACGTCCTGACTTTC. Protein sequence: CASRTPGTGSSGANVLTF.

The chain's CDR3 is CASSLTVWKSGSNQPQHF. For the CDR3, the DNA is TGTGCCAGCTCCCTGACGGTGTGGAAATCAGGTAGCAATCAGCCCCAGCATTTT. The chain couples TRBV5-6 to TRBJ1-5; D is unresolved. This CDR3 region has 18 residues. V was pared by 7 bases and J by 0 bases, with 23 bases between. Germline V gene data show CDR1 as SGHDT and CDR2 as YYEEEE.

The chain couples TRBV11-2 to TRBJ2-3; D is unresolved. Germline values: CDR1 SGHAT, CDR2 FQNNGV. The CDR3 has 17 residues. V gave up 3 bases and J gave up 1 base, with 17 bases separating them. CDR3 loop: CASSFKLGILGTDTQYF. The CDR3 DNA reads TGTGCCAGCAGCTTTAAACTGGGCATACTCGGCACAGATACGCAGTATTTT.

This chain uses TRBV6-4 with TRBJ2-3; 9 positions agree with TRBD2. The CDR3 runs to 14 residues. V lost 6 bases, J lost 3 bases, and 4 bases stayed unmatched. Germline V CDR1 and CDR2: MRHNA, SNTAGT. The CDR3 loop reads CASSPRGGTDTQYF. As DNA, the CDR3 is TGTGCCAGCAGCCCGCGGGGGGGAACAGATACGCAGTATTTT.

The chain has TRBV27 and TRBJ1-5; 9 bases line up with TRBD1. This CDR3 is 15 amino acids long. Trimming cost V 5 bases and J 0 bases; bases outside gene matches: 2. The germline V gene has CDR1 MNHEY and CDR2 SMNVEV (reference sequence). DNA for the CDR3: TGTGCCAGCAGTACAGGGGGCTATAGCAATCAGCCCCAGCATTTT. This sequence encodes CASSTGGYSNQPQHF.

V usage is TRBV9 and J usage is TRBJ2-2, with no clear D. CDR1 and CDR2 from the germline V gene are SGDLS and YYNGEE. Trimming pared 3 bases from V and 6 bases from J, leaving 15 bases between. There are 15 residues in the CDR3. The DNA of the CDR3 is TGTGCCAGCAGCGGCCCAAACAGAGAACCCGGGGAGCTGTTTTTT. As protein: CASSGPNREPGELFF.